The following is a T cell receptor (beta chain) sequence with its context. The antigen is undetermined. The V gene's germline CDR1 is SGHVS and CDR2 FNYEAQ. The CDR3 covers 15 residues. The V end was cut by 5 bases, the J end by 7 bases, with 17 bases between. The data stem from a study of cytomegalovirus exposure and HLA in healthy donors. Study-level findings and limits: The classifier reportedly diagnosed cytomegalovirus status with high specificity and sensitivity.

The PCR ran on 60 Vbeta and 13 Jbeta primers. Generated by immunoSEQ multiplex PCR, the TCRdb table keeps only in-frame clones and is missing some. The sample includes 33,000 or so clones, approximately 76% of them seen just once. The chain has TRBV7-6 and TRBJ1-4, with D perhaps TRBD1 (6 bases). The origin of this receptor is a woman aged 25 to 45 in good health and CMV-seropositive. Input material: PBMCs. CDR3 DNA: TGTGCCAGCAGCCCCCGTCCTTTACAGGGTGAAAAACTGTTTTTT. This codes for CASSPRPLQGEKLFF.